One and the same sample provided the 8 T cell receptor beta chains below, sequenced in a study of blood T cell repertoires in COVID-19. Generated by immunoSEQ multiplex PCR, the TCRdb table keeps only in-frame clones and is missing some. The sample holds 150,000 to 250,000 clones, about nine tenths seen once. The sample comprised PBMCs or T cells enriched from blood (not recorded which). These receptors originate from a woman aged 30 to 39 who had recovered from COVID-19.

V usage is TRBV9 and J usage is TRBJ2-5; D is ambiguous. V lost 3 bases to trimming and J lost 5 bases, with 8 bases between them. In germline, CDR1 is SGDLS, CDR2 YYNGEE. The CDR3 covers 12 residues. CDR3: CASSGFEETQYF. The CDR3 DNA sequence: TGTGCCAGCAGCGGGTTCGAGGAGACCCAGTACTTC.

The chain uses TRBV27 and TRBJ2-7; 7 bases fit TRBD1. Germline CDR1 MNHEY, CDR2 SMNVEV (reference sequence). The length of the CDR3 is 14 residues. The V segment lost 6 bases and the J segment 1 base; nucleotides outside the gene matches: 6. CDR3: CASSLRGQSYEQYF. The CDR3 DNA follows: TGTGCCAGCAGCTTACGGGGACAGTCCTACGAGCAGTACTTC.

The gene calls are TRBV12-3 or TRBV12-4 and TRBJ2-1, with D possibly TRBD1 on 5 matching bases. The CDR3 has 13 amino acids. V dropped 1 base and J dropped 5 bases, with 6 bases sitting between them. CDR3 nucleotides: TGTGCCAGCAGTTTAGAGGGGAACAATGAGCAGTTCTTC. Encoded protein: CASSLEGNNEQFF.

The genes are TRBV7-2 and TRBJ2-5; 9 bases agree with TRBD1. V lost 2 bases and J lost 5; bases outside the gene matches: 9. This CDR3 comprises 16 residues. Per germline, CDR1 SGHTA and CDR2 FQGNSA. CDR3 region: CASSLSKDRGAETQYF. In nucleotides, the CDR3 is TGTGCCAGCAGCTTAAGTAAGGACAGGGGCGCCGAGACCCAGTACTTC.

The chain couples TRBV12-3 or TRBV12-4 to TRBJ2-1, with D unclear. The CDR3 is 12 amino acids. The germline V and J ends were trimmed by 4 bases and 7 bases, with 8 bases remaining between them. The CDR3 loop is CASSSVANEQFF. The CDR3 DNA reads as TGTGCCAGCAGTTCCGTCGCGAATGAGCAGTTCTTC.

V gene TRBV2 combines with J gene TRBJ2-7, with D tentatively TRBD2 (5 bases). Trimming took off 5 bases at V and 3 bases at J, with 8 bases between the two ends. The CDR3 covers 12 residues. The germline CDR1 and CDR2 sequences are SNHLY and FYNNEI. CDR3 protein: CASSSGLYEQYF. CDR3 bases: TGTGCCAGCAGTTCTGGACTCTACGAGCAGTACTTC.

This clone was detected once. The gene calls are TRBV3-1 (or the pseudogene TRBV3-2) and TRBJ2-1; 10 bases align to TRBD1. The CDR3 has 15 amino acids. V shed 4 bases, J shed 4 bases, and the junction held 4 bases outside the gene matches. Germline V gene sequence: CDR1 LGHDT, CDR2 YNNKEL (reference sequence). CDR3 protein: CASSRDRGYYNEQFF. CDR3 nucleotide sequence: TGTGCCAGCAGCCGGGACAGGGGCTATTACAATGAGCAGTTCTTC.

The CDR3 coding sequence is TGTGCCAGCAGCTTACTCCTAGCGGGGGGCGAGCAGTACTTC. It specifies CASSLLLAGGEQYF. The rearrangement links TRBV7-2 to TRBJ2-7; 11 nucleotides agree with TRBD2. Per the germline V gene, CDR1 is SGHTA and CDR2 is FQGNSA. The CDR3 is made up of 14 amino acids. The junction had 3 bases not matched to a gene; V was cut back by 2 bases and J by 6 bases.